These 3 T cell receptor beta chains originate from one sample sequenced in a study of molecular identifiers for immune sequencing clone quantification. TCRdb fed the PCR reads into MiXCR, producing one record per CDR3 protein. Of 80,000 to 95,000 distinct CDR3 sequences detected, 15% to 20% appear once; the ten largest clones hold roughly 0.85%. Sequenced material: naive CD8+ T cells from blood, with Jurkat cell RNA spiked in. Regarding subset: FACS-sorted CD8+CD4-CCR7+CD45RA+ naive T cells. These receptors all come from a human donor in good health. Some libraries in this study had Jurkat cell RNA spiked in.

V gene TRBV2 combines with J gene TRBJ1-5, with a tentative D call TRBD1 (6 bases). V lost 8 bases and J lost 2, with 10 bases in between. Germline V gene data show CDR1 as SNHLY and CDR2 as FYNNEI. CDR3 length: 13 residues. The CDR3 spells CASDRNGNQPQHF. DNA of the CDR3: TGTGCCAGCGACAGGAATGGCAATCAGCCCCAGCATTTT.

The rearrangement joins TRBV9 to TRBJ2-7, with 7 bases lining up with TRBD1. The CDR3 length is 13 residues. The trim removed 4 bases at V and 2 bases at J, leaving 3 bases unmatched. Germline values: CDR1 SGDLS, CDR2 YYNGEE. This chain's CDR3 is CASSPTGPYEQYF. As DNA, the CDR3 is TGTGCCAGCAGCCCGACAGGGCCCTACGAGCAGTACTTC. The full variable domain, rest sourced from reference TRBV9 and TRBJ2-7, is DSGVTQTPKHLITATGQRVTLRCSPRSGDLSVYWYQQSLDQGLQFLIQYYNGEERAKGNILERFSAQQFPDLHSELNLSSLELGDSALYFCASSPTGPYEQYFGPGTRLTVT.

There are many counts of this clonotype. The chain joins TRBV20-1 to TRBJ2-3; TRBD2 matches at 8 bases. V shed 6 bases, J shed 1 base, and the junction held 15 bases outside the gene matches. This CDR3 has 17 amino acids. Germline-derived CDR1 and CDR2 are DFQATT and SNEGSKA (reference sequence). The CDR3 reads CSAHPYGGGLGTDTQYF. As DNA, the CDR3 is TGCAGTGCCCATCCCTACGGGGGGGGCCTAGGCACAGATACGCAGTATTTT.